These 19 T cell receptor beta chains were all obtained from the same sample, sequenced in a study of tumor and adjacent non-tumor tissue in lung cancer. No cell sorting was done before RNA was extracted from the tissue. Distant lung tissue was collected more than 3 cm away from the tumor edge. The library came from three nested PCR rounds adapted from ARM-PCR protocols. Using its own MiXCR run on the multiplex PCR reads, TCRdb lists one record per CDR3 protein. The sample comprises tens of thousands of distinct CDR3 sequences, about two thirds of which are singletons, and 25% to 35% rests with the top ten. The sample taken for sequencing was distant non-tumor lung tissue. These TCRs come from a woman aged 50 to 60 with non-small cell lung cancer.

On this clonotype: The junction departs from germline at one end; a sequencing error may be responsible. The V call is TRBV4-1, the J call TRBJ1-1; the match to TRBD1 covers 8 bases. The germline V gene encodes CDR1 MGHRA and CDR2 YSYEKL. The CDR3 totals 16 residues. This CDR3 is CTSGQDLYRGNIEAFF. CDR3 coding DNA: TGCACCAGCGGCCAAGATCTCTACAGGGGGAACATTGAAGCTTTCTTT.

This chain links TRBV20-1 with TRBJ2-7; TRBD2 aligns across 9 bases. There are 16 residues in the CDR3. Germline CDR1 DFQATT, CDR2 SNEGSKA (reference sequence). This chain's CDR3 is CTADSTSGSSSYEQYF. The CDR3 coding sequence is TGCACTGCCGATAGCACTAGCGGGTCAAGCTCCTACGAGCAGTACTTC.

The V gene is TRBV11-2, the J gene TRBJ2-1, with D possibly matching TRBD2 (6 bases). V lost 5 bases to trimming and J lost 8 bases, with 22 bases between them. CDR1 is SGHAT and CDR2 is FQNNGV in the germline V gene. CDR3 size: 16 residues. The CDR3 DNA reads TGTGCCAGCAGCCGGATGATATTAGCGGTGGACTATGAGCAGTTCTTC. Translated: CASSRMILAVDYEQFF.

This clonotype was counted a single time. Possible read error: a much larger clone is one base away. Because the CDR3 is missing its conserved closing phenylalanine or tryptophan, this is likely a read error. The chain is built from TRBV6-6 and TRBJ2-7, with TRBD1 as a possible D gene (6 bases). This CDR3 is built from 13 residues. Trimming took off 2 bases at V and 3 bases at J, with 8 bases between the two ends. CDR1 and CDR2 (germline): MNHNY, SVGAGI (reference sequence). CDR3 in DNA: TGTGCCAGCAGTTACGGGACACTCTACGAGCAGTACTCC. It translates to CASSYGTLYEQYS.

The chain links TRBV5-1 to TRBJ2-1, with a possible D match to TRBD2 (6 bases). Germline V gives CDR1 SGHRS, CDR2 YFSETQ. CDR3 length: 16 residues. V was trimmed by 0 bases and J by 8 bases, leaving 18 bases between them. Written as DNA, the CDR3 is TGCGCCAGCAGCTTGGGGGACGGGAGCGCCTTCGATGAGCAGTTCTTC. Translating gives CASSLGDGSAFDEQFF.

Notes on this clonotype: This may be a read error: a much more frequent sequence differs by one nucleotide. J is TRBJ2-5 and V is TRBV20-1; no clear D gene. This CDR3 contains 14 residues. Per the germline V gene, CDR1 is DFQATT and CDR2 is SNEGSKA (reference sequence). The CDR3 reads CSASTRKNQEAQYF. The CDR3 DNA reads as TGCAGTGCTAGTACCAGGAAAAACCAAGAGGCCCAGTACTTC.

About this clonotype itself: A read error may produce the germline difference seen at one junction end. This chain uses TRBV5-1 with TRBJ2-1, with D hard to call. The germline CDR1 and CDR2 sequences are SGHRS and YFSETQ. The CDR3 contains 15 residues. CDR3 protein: CTSCSNLGIGNEQFF. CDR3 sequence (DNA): TGCACCAGCTGCTCAAATCTTGGCATCGGCAATGAGCAGTTCTTC.

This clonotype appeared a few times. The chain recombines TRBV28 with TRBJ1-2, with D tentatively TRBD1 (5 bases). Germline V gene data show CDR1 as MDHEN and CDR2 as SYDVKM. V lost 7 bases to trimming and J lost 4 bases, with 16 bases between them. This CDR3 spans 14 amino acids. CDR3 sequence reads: CASMSPGLIYGYTF. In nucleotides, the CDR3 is TGTGCCAGCATGTCACCGGGACTCATCTATGGCTACACCTTC.

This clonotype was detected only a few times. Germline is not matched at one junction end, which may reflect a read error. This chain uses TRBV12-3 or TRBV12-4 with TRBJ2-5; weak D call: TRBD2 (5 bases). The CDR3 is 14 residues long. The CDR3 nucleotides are TGTGCCAGCAGCGGGGATACCAACCAAGTGACCCAATACTTC. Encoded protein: CASSGDTNQVTQYF.

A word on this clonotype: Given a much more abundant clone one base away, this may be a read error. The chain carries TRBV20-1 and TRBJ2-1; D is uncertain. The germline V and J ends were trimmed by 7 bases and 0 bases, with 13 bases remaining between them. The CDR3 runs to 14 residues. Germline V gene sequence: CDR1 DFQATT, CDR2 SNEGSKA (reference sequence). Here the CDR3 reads CSDSGRFSYNEQFF. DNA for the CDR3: TGCAGTGACTCGGGTCGATTCTCCTACAATGAGCAGTTCTTC.

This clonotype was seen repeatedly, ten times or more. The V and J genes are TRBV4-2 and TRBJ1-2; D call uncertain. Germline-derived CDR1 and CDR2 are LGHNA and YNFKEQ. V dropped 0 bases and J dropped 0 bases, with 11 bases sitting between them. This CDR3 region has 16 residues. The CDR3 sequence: CASSQEINQANYGYTF. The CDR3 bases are TGTGCCAGCAGCCAAGAAATTAATCAAGCTAACTATGGCTACACCTTC.

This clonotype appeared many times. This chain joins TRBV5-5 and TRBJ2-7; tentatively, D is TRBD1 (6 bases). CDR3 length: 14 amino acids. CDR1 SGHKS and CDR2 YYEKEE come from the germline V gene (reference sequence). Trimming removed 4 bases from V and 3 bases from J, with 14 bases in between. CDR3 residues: CASSNGQWDYEQYF. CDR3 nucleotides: TGTGCCAGCAGCAACGGACAGTGGGACTACGAGCAGTACTTC.

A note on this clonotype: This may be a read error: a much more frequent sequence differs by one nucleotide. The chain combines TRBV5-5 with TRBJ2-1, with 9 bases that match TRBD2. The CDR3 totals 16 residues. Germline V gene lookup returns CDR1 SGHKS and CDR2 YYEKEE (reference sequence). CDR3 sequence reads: CDSSQSGTSFFHEQFF. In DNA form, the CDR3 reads TGTGACAGCAGTCAATCCGGGACTAGCTTTTTCCATGAGCAGTTCTTC.

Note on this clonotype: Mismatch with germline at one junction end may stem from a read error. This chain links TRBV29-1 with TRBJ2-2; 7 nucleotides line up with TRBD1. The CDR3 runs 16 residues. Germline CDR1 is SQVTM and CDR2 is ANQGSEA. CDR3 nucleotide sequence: TGCTGCGTTGAAGTTGGAGGAACAGGGGTTATCGGGGAGATGTTTTTT. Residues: CCVEVGGTGVIGEMFF.

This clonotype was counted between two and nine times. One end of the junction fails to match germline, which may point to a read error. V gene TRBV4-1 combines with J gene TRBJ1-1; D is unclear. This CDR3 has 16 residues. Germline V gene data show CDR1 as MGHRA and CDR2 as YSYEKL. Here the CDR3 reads CASSQDFYRVGTETFF. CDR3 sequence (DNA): TGCGCCAGCAGCCAAGATTTCTATAGGGTCGGCACTGAAACTTTCTTT.

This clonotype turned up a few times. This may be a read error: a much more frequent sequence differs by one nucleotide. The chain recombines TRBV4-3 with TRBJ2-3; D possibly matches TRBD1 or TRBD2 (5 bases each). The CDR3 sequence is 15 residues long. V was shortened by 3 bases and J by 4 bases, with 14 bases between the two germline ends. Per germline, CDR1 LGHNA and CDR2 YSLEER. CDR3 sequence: CASSHWGWAADTQYF. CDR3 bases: TGCGCCAGCAGCCATTGGGGGTGGGCCGCAGATACGCAGTATTTT.

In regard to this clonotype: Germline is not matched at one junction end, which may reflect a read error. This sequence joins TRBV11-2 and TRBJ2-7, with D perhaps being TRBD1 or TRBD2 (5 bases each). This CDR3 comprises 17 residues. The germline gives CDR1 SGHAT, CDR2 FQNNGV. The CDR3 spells CASSWKAGTVGSYEQYF. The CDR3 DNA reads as TGTGCTAGCAGCTGGAAAGCCGGGACGGTTGGCTCCTACGAGCAGTACTTC. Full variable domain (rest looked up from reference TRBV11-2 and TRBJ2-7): EAGVAQSPRYKIIEKRQSVAFWCNPISGHATLYWYQQILGQGPKLLIQFQNNGVVDDSQLPKDRFSAERLKGVDSTLKIQPAKLEDSAVYLCASSWKAGTVGSYEQYFGPGTRLTVT.

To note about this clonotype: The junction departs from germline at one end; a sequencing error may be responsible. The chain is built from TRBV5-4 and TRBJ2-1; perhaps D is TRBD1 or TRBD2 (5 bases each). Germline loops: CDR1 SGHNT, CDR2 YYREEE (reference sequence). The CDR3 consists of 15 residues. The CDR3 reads CDSSLGPGGHNEQFF. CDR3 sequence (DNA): TGTGACAGCAGCTTGGGACCCGGAGGACATAATGAGCAGTTCTTC.

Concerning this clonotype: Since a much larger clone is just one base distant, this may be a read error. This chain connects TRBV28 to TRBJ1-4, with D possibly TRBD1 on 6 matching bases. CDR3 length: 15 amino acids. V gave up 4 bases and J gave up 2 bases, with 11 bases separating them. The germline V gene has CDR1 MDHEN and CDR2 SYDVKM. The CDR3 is CASSSQGHTNEKLFF. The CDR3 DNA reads TGTGCCAGCAGTTCGCAGGGACACACTAATGAAAAACTGTTTTTT.